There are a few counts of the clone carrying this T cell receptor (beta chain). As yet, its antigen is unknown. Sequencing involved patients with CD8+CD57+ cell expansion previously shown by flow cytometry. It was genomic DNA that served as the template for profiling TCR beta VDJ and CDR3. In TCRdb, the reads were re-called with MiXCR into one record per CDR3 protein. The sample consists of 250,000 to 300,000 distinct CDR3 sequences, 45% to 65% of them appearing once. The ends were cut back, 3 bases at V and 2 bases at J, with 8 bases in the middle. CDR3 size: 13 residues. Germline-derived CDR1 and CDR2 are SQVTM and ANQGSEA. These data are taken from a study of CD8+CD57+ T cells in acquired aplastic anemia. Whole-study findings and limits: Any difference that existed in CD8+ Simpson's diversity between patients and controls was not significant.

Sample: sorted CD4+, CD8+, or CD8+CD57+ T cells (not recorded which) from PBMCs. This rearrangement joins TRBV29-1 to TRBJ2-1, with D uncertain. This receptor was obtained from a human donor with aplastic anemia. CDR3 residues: CSVDRFTYNEQFF. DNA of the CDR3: TGCAGCGTTGACAGGTTTACCTACAATGAGCAGTTCTTC.